What follows describes a single T cell receptor beta chain. A read error is likely here: a far larger clone is one base away. As to time point: newly diagnosed GD, antithyroid drugs for less than 3 months. PBMC RNA served as the TCR library source. Assembly of TCR beta libraries relied on iRepertoire HTBI primers together with Arm-PCR of CDR3 regions. MiXCR, run by TCRdb on the multiplex PCR reads, gives a single entry per CDR3 protein. In the table there are under 500,000 distinct CDR3 sequences, roughly 15% of which are singletons. There are 15 residues in the CDR3. Germline V CDR1 and CDR2: LGHDT, YNNKEL (reference sequence). After removal of 6 bases from V and 2 bases from J, the junction contained 8 bases not matched to a gene. The sample belongs to a study of regulatory T cells in long-lasting Graves disease. This same sample was also taken into another study, of T cells in Graves' hyperthyroidism and ophthalmopathy. From that second work: A model using 13 V-J features told ophthalmopathy apart from stable hyperthyroidism.

Sample: peripheral blood mononuclear cells (PBMCs), taken at new diagnosis, from a patient treated with antithyroid drugs. V and J are TRBV3-1 and TRBJ2-3, with 7 bases matching TRBD1. The receptor was isolated from a woman younger than 45 with Graves disease. The CDR3 DNA sequence: TGTGCCAGCAGTGTATCCAGGGGGTCCACAGATACGCAGTATTTT. The encoded protein is CASSVSRGSTDTQYF.